The rows below give T cell receptor beta chains drawn from one sample of a study of spatial heterogeneity in lung cancer. One entry per CDR3 protein, called by TCRdb with MiXCR from the 5' RACE reads. The table records tens of thousands of distinct CDR3 sequences, 6.4% of them present only once. Sequenced material: lung tumor tissue, taken at surgery. These receptors all stem from a male donor with early-stage non-small cell lung cancer. CDR3s include the opening cysteine and the closing phenylalanine or tryptophan. D genes are given only for firm matches. Some rows mark clone size as missing; the rest say once, few, many or name a class of expanded clone.

j_gene: TRBJ2-7; d_gene: NA; v_gene: TRBV7-2; abundance: medium-sized; CDR3nt: TGTGCCAGCAGCTTAGGGGCGAGCTACGAGCAGTACTTC; CDR3aa: CASSLGASYEQYF
j_gene: TRBJ1-1; d_gene: NA; v_gene: TRBV11-1; abundance: many; CDR3nt: TGTGCCAGCAGCCCACGGACGGGTGGCACTGAAGCTTTCTTT; CDR3aa: CASSPRTGGTEAFF
j_gene: TRBJ1-2; d_gene: NA; v_gene: TRBV11-2; abundance: many; CDR3nt: TGTGCCAGCAGGGAGGGTCCCTACGGAGGCTACACCTTC; CDR3aa: CASREGPYGGYTF
j_gene: TRBJ2-4; d_gene: TRBD1; v_gene: TRBV6-1; abundance: many; CDR3nt: TGTGCCAGCAGTGAATTGATCCGGGACAGGGGTTGTTTC; CDR3aa: CASSELIRDRGCF
j_gene: TRBJ1-1; d_gene: NA; v_gene: TRBV6-2/TRBV6-3; abundance: few; CDR3nt: TGTGCCAGCAGTGATTTTCGGGGCAACACTGAAGCTTTCTTT; CDR3aa: CASSDFRGNTEAFF
j_gene: TRBJ2-5; d_gene: NA; v_gene: TRBV7-2; abundance: NA; CDR3nt: TGTGCCAGCAGCTACACATCTGGGTACCAGGAGACCCAGTACTTC; CDR3aa: CASSYTSGYQETQYF
j_gene: TRBJ2-3; d_gene: TRBD2; v_gene: TRBV30; abundance: NA; CDR3nt: TGTGCCTGGGGAAGGGCGGCGGGGGGGCGAGATACGCAGTATTTT; CDR3aa: CAWGRAAGGRDTQYF
j_gene: TRBJ1-5; d_gene: NA; v_gene: TRBV10-2; abundance: many; CDR3nt: TGCGCCAGCAGAGCCGACGGATCCAATCAGCCCCAGCATTTT; CDR3aa: CASRADGSNQPQHF
j_gene: TRBJ1-2; d_gene: NA; v_gene: TRBV7-8; abundance: many; CDR3nt: TGTGCCAGCAGCCCAGGGGAACGTCTTTATGGCTACACCTTC; CDR3aa: CASSPGERLYGYTF
j_gene: TRBJ1-2; d_gene: NA; v_gene: TRBV20-1; abundance: many; CDR3nt: TGCAGTGCTAGGCCCTTGCAGGGAAAGGATAACTATGGCTACACCTTC; CDR3aa: CSARPLQGKDNYGYTF
j_gene: TRBJ2-3; d_gene: TRBD2; v_gene: TRBV29-1; abundance: NA; CDR3nt: TGCAGCGTTGATACGGGACTAGCGGGAGAGGATACGCAGTATTTT; CDR3aa: CSVDTGLAGEDTQYF
j_gene: TRBJ1-5; d_gene: NA; v_gene: TRBV5-1; abundance: NA; CDR3nt: TGCGCCAGCAGCTTGGGCCAGACTAGCAATCAGCCCCAGCATTTT; CDR3aa: CASSLGQTSNQPQHF
j_gene: TRBJ2-1; d_gene: NA; v_gene: TRBV24-1; abundance: many; CDR3nt: TGTGCCACCAGTGATTTCAGGGGGGATGAGCAGTTCTTC; CDR3aa: CATSDFRGDEQFF
j_gene: TRBJ2-7; d_gene: NA; v_gene: TRBV28; abundance: many; CDR3nt: TGTGTCAGCATCCCCGACTCCAAGGGCGTCGAGCAGTACTTC; CDR3aa: CVSIPDSKGVEQYF
j_gene: TRBJ2-1; d_gene: NA; v_gene: TRBV28; abundance: many; CDR3nt: TGTGCCAGCAGTTCTCAGGGTAATGAGCAGTTCTTC; CDR3aa: CASSSQGNEQFF
j_gene: TRBJ1-6; d_gene: NA; v_gene: TRBV28; abundance: NA; CDR3nt: TGTGCCAGCAGTTTCCAGGGGAACTCACCCCTCCACTTT; CDR3aa: CASSFQGNSPLHF
j_gene: TRBJ2-1; d_gene: NA; v_gene: TRBV6-1; abundance: many; CDR3nt: TGTGCCAGCAGTGATAGGGTCAGGGGTACTACCAATGAGCAGTTCTTC; CDR3aa: CASSDRVRGTTNEQFF
j_gene: TRBJ1-1; d_gene: NA; v_gene: TRBV29-1; abundance: many; CDR3nt: TGCAGCGTTGAAAGAGGGGGAGCTTTCTTT; CDR3aa: CSVERGGAFF
j_gene: TRBJ2-5; d_gene: NA; v_gene: TRBV7-3; abundance: once; CDR3nt: TGTGCCAGCAGCTTAAACCCCCAAGTGACCCAGTACTTC; CDR3aa: CASSLNPQVTQYF
j_gene: TRBJ1-1; d_gene: NA; v_gene: TRBV7-3; abundance: medium-sized; CDR3nt: TGTGCCAGCAGCTTCTCGTTAGGGGATACTGAAGCTTTCTTT; CDR3aa: CASSFSLGDTEAFF
j_gene: TRBJ2-3; d_gene: NA; v_gene: TRBV6-2/TRBV6-3; abundance: many; CDR3nt: TGTGCCAGCAGCCAGACGGGCGAGATTGCGGAGATCACAGATACGCAGTATTTT; CDR3aa: CASSQTGEIAEITDTQYF
j_gene: TRBJ2-1; d_gene: TRBD2; v_gene: TRBV7-3; abundance: many; CDR3nt: TGTGCCAGCAGCTTGGGACTAGCGGAGAACAATGAGCAGTTCTTC; CDR3aa: CASSLGLAENNEQFF
j_gene: TRBJ1-1; d_gene: NA; v_gene: TRBV13; abundance: NA; CDR3nt: TGTGCCAGCAGCTTAGGCGCTCCAGGGGAGGGCACTGAAGCTTTCTTT; CDR3aa: CASSLGAPGEGTEAFF
j_gene: TRBJ2-2; d_gene: TRBD1; v_gene: TRBV19; abundance: few; CDR3nt: TGTGCCAGTAGTACCACAGGGGGATGGTCCGGGGAGCTGTTTTTT; CDR3aa: CASSTTGGWSGELFF
j_gene: TRBJ1-6; d_gene: NA; v_gene: TRBV3-1; abundance: many; CDR3nt: TGTGCCAGCAGCCAAGATGTGTGGGGAGCGCCGAATTCACCCCTCCACTTT; CDR3aa: CASSQDVWGAPNSPLHF